This T cell receptor (beta chain) was sequenced during a study of blood T cells in healthy people across ages (dated by TCRdb to the mid-2010s). Notes on the research overall: In model experiments, roughly one uniquely barcoded TCR beta cDNA molecule per two T cells was captured by template switching. Using the same blood draw, the study looked at two additional independent replicas of 1 million unique cDNA reads for two donors, one aged 18 to 29 and the other aged 80 or older. Age-related changes in TCR beta repertoire diversity were measured in the study by deep sequencing normalized with unique cDNA molecular identifiers. The donors were split into four age groups: young (average about 16 years), middle-aged (about 40), aged (about 62) and long-lived (roughly 88).

Overall study outcomes, separate from this receptor: Because donor CMV infection status was unknown, age-related changes in expanded clonotypes were potentially confounded. A strong correlation was found between observed TCR beta diversity and the percentage of naive T cells measured by flow cytometry. Total diversity estimates from one million sequenced T cells were considered lower bounds and underestimates. Bulk unsorted PBMC profiling prevented conclusive comparison of naive and antigen-experienced compartments. As age increased, observed TCR beta diversity per million T cells dropped in a roughly linear way, and a significant reduction was already evident by age 40. The long-lived group showed more naive CD4+ T cells, fewer expanded clones and increased TCR diversity than the aged group, suggesting age selection.

The 40 or so donors, aged roughly 6 to 90 years, were systemically healthy Caucasian individuals from Russia. Approximately 9.3 milliliters of peripheral blood were collected from each donor into EDTA-treated Vacutainer tubes. Ficoll-Paque density-gradient centrifugation was used to isolate PBMCs, with at least 6.5 million per sample. Trizol reagent was used to extract total RNA from PBMCs, with at least 5.5 micrograms per sample. The percentages of naive CD45RAhigh/CD27high T cells were determined by flow cytometry on a PBMC aliquot from every donor. Library prep was done by 5' RACE. The listed sequencing device is Illumina HiSeq 2500. A second PCR of roughly 7 to 11 cycles was run with a J-beta primer mix and a sample-barcoded 5' primer. Each TCR beta cDNA molecule received a unique molecular identifier from a template-switch 5' adaptor carrying 12 random nucleotides. At least 3 million CDR3-containing paired-end reads were obtained from each sample. First-strand cDNA was synthesized from all RNA with the Mint cDNA synthesis kit, primed by a TRBC-specific oligonucleotide. All cDNA was treated with uracil-DNA glycosylase and then went through a first 18-cycle PCR with the universal primers M1SS and BC2_uni_R. On the study's bioinformatics: For normalization, 1 million high-quality reads, each with a distinct molecular identifier, were randomly selected from each sample. Reads with shared molecular identifiers were discarded instead of being binned into consensus sequences. CDR3 identification, clonotype clustering and error correction used MiTCR with a Q25 quality threshold and the strictest error-elimination algorithm. A nonparametric unseen species model using Euler transformation provided a lower-bound estimate of total TCR beta diversity. The public sequencing data were trimmed at Q25 with fastp and processed into clonotypes with MiXCR by TCRdb, which kept only in-frame beta chains. All rows with the same CDR3 protein become a single entry with the most common DNA and genes. These V and J calls originate from TCRdb's pipeline instead of the authors' own analysis. The sample table holds around 1,000,000 distinct CDR3 sequences, of which roughly 24% were seen once. The ten largest account for around 0.75% of the sample.

Concerning this clonotype itself: Its cognate antigen has yet to be identified. Per-base qualities were not stored, and no clone one base away is much larger.

V loses 0 bases of germline sequence and J loses 2 bases, and the interval between the two ends is 13 bases. The CDR3 has 16 amino acids, counting the end cysteine and phenylalanine. Kept here is only the CDR3 DNA, which spans 48 bases and is read in frame from base 1. CDR1 and CDR2 are drawn from the germline V gene: LGHNA, YSLEER. The same sample was also used in a study of T cells of mothers and their children. From that second study: Nine systemically healthy Caucasian individuals served as donors, namely three mothers together with their six children. cDNA synthesis used all of the extracted RNA, with around 1.4 ug of RNA in each 15 ul reaction. In the second PCR, the M1S primer introduced both the sample barcodes and 2-4 random nucleotides. Over 8.5 million TCR beta CDR3 reads were obtained for each mother, and approximately 3 million reads were obtained for each child. In both related and unrelated pairs, thymic selection shapes the output of TCR recombination in a similar way, with inherited differences having only a minor effect. Normalized repertoire overlap in related mother-child pairs was always slightly higher than in unrelated mother-child pairs, but the difference was never significant. No persistent microchimeric T cell clones were detected, at a sensitivity of roughly 96 clones per million clonotypes. In the study, deep NGS was used to compare the TCR beta repertoires of mothers and children, and features distinguishing related mother-child pairs from unrelated individuals were sought. The mean age was roughly 44 +/- 4 years for the mothers and approximately 11 +/- 4 years for the children. After adapters were ligated using NEBNext reagents, the libraries underwent 100+100 nt paired-end sequencing on an Illumina HiSeq 2000. To avoid cross-contamination, the mother libraries and the child libraries were prepared a month apart and sequenced in separate runs. Each donor had between about 450,000 and 2,100,000 distinct TCR beta clonotypes identified. Naive TCR beta clonotypes were estimated from low-frequency clonotypes matched to each donor's FACS-determined naive share, without sorting.

Sequencing used blood. The receptor was isolated from a girl aged 2-10 years in good health. The chain is assembled from TRBV4-3 and TRBJ2-5; tentative D gene TRBD2, with 6 bases matching. In nucleotide form, the sequence is TGCGCCAGCAGCCAAGATGGTCTAGGGACTCAAGAGACCCAGTACTTC. Its coded protein is CASSQDGLGTQETQYF.